The 32 T cell receptor beta chains below were found in one sample sequenced in a study of Graves' ophthalmopathy and Graves' hyperthyroidism. Using RNA transcripts, the TCR beta CDR3 regions were amplified. Investigators did first-round RT-PCR with HTBI primers, then second-round multiplex PCR. TCRdb recomputed calls from the multiplex PCR reads with MiXCR, one row per CDR3 protein. The repertoire holds approximately 1.2 million distinct CDR3 sequences, with less than 45% as singletons. The sequenced sample was peripheral blood or thyroid tissue (not recorded which). These receptors all stem from an adult man with Graves' hyperthyroidism.

This clonotype was detected only a few times. The V and J genes are TRBV10-1 and TRBJ1-1, with D possibly TRBD1 on 5 matching bases. Germline CDR1 is WNHNN and CDR2 is SYGVQD (reference sequence). The V end lost 0 bases, the J end lost 3 bases, and 11 bases lay between the germline ends. CDR3 length equals 15 residues. In DNA, the CDR3 is TGCGCCAGCAGTGAGTCGGGGGGTCCTCACACTGAAGCTTTCTTT. Translating it yields CASSESGGPHTEAFF.

This clonotype turned up a few times. The limits of the CDR3 on the DNA are not certain, so only TCRdb's listed CDR3 is given. The chain has TRBV11-2 and TRBJ1-4. The germline gives CDR1 SGHAT, CDR2 FQNNGV. The CDR3 adds up to 17 amino acids, both ends counted. CDR3 protein: CASSPIQTRGWVKNCFF.

The chain recombines TRBV27 with TRBJ1-5; the match to TRBD1 covers 9 bases. The germline gives CDR1 MNHEY, CDR2 SMNVEV (reference sequence). The CDR3 contains 15 residues. V was clipped by 6 bases and J by 6 bases; unmatched bases: 9. The CDR3 sequence is CASRERGTGRQPQHF. The CDR3 DNA reads TGTGCCAGCAGGGAAAGGGGGACAGGGCGTCAGCCCCAGCATTTT.

This clonotype has more than one count but fewer than ten. The chain joins TRBV11-3 to TRBJ2-7; TRBD2 agrees at 7 bases. After removal of 3 bases from V and 0 bases from J, the junction contained 11 bases not matched to a gene. The CDR3 is 17 amino acids. The germline CDR1 and CDR2 sequences are SGHNT and YENEEA. Written as DNA, the CDR3 is TGTGCCAGCAGCTTCGGGGGTGCCGGGACTACCTCCTACGAGCAGTACTTC. Translating it yields CASSFGGAGTTSYEQYF.

The chain recombines TRBV29-1 with TRBJ2-2; D is unresolved. Germline loops: CDR1 SQVTM, CDR2 ANQGSEA. The V end was cut by 3 bases, the J end by 4 bases, with 12 bases between. This CDR3 region has 14 residues. The CDR3 bases are TGCAGCGTTGAGGGAAACCCACTCACCGGGGAGCTGTTTTTT. Translation: CSVEGNPLTGELFF.

This clonotype came up many times. This chain joins TRBV7-7 and TRBJ2-2; 7 positions match TRBD1. The ends lost 5 bases at V and 1 base at J; junction bases unmatched: 1. This CDR3 has 14 residues. Germline CDR1 is SSHAT and CDR2 is FNYEAQ (reference sequence). The CDR3 sequence: CASSRDRNTGELFF. CDR3 nucleotides: TGTGCCAGCAGCCGGGACAGGAACACCGGGGAGCTGTTTTTT.

The CDR3 DNA reads as TGCAGCGTTGAAGGGGTGTTGCCCTACGAGCAGTACTTC. Amino acids: CSVEGVLPYEQYF. The chain joins TRBV29-1 to TRBJ2-7; D unclear. Per the germline V gene, CDR1 is SQVTM and CDR2 is ANQGSEA. This CDR3 is 13 amino acids long. Trimming cost V 1 base and J 2 bases, with 9 bases left between them.

This clonotype has at least ten counts. This rearrangement joins TRBV5-1 to TRBJ1-1; no clear D. The CDR3 contains 16 residues. Trimming removed 4 bases at V and 0 bases at J, with 16 bases between. From germline, CDR1 is SGHRS and CDR2 YFSETQ. DNA of the CDR3: TGCGCCAGCAGCAGGGCCGCGCCTGGCGTGAACACTGAAGCTTTCTTT. Protein product: CASSRAAPGVNTEAFF.

The CDR3 nucleotides are TGTGCCAGCAGCGAACAGGGGGACACCTACGAGCAGTACTTC. It translates to CASSEQGDTYEQYF. V usage is TRBV7-6 and J usage is TRBJ2-5, with TRBD1 matching 8 bases. TRBJ2-7 explains the end of the DNA better; the J call may be wrong. The germline V gene encodes CDR1 SGHVS and CDR2 FNYEAQ. CDR3 length equals 14 residues.

V is TRBV15 and J is TRBJ1-5; possibly TRBD1 for D (6 bases). CDR1 is LNHNV, CDR2 YYDKDF, per germline (reference sequence). V gave up 2 bases and J gave up 9 bases, with 14 bases separating them. CDR3 length: 14 residues. The DNA of the CDR3 is TGTGCCACCAGCAGACAGGGGCCTGGATGGCCCCAGCATTTT. It is translated as CATSRQGPGWPQHF.

For this clonotype: A much larger clone lies one base from this, so it may be a read error. The CDR3 is CASSLGTGMTEAFF. The CDR3 DNA is TGTGCCAGCAGCTTAGGGACAGGGATGACTGAAGCTTTCTTT. The chain has TRBV7-2 and TRBJ1-1; TRBD1 matches 8 bases. The CDR3 has 14 amino acids. Losses at the gene ends were 1 base for V and 5 bases for J; bases not matched to a gene: 3. The V gene's germline CDR1 is SGHTA and CDR2 FQGNSA.

For the CDR3, the DNA is TGTGCCAGCAGCCCCGTCGGGGACCCAGCGGGTGTTTCCTACGAGCAGTACTTC. Amino acids: CASSPVGDPAGVSYEQYF. The rearrangement joins TRBV12-3 or TRBV12-4 to TRBJ2-7, with D possibly TRBD2 on 6 matching bases. Trimming stripped 6 bases from V and 1 base from J, with 25 bases between. This CDR3 comprises 18 residues.

Only a few counts were recorded for this clonotype. A clone one base away is much larger, so this may be a read error. The V call is TRBV20-1, the J call TRBJ1-4; D is uncertain. Germline V lookup: CDR1 DFQATT, CDR2 SNEGSKA (reference sequence). V lost 3 bases, J lost 11 bases, and 7 bases lay in between. The CDR3 is 10 amino acids. The CDR3 nucleotides are TGCAGTGCTAGGACGCGGAAACTGTTTTTT. Its translation is CSARTRKLFF.

V gene TRBV10-3 combines with J gene TRBJ2-7; 13 nucleotides match TRBD2. The CDR3 consists of 16 residues. Germline V gene data show CDR1 as ENHRY and CDR2 as SYGVKD. Trimming at V came to 10 bases and at J to 0 bases, leaving 9 bases not matched to a gene. The CDR3 sequence is CASTQLAGGSSYEQYF. The CDR3, as DNA: TGTGCCAGCACCCAACTAGCGGGAGGGAGCTCCTACGAGCAGTACTTC.

The sample holds many counts of this clonotype. The J gene is TRBJ2-6, the V gene TRBV15; D is unclear. Germline CDR1 reads LNHNV; CDR2 reads YYDKDF (reference sequence). V dropped 2 bases and J dropped 3 bases, with 17 bases sitting between them. The CDR3 spans 18 residues. The CDR3 spells CATSRFPQQRSGANVLTF. Here the CDR3 DNA reads TGTGCCACCAGCAGATTCCCTCAACAGCGAAGTGGGGCCAACGTCCTGACTTTC.

As for this clonotype: The CDR3 carries no conserved terminal phenylalanine or tryptophan, so it likely arises from a read error. The chain carries TRBV19 and TRBJ2-7; 7 bases align to TRBD2. Trimming removed 5 bases from V and 2 bases from J; junction bases left unmatched: 9. The CDR3 runs 15 residues. Germline CDR1 reads LNHDA; CDR2 reads SQIVND (reference sequence). The CDR3 bases are TGTGCCAGTAGTTACGCGGGAGACCTGGCCTACGAGCAGTACCTC. The encoded protein is CASSYAGDLAYEQYL.

This clonotype came up a few times. This sequence joins TRBV12-3 or TRBV12-4 and TRBJ2-2; D ambiguous. Deletions cut 3 bases from V and 5 bases from J, with 13 bases between. The CDR3 consists of 15 residues. CDR3 nucleotides: TGTGCCAGCAGTTTGATGGCAGGCGGTACCGGGGAGCTGTTTTTT. It is translated as CASSLMAGGTGELFF.

Ten or more counts support this clonotype. This chain links TRBV3-1 with TRBJ1-1, with 7 bases fitting TRBD1. CDR1 LGHDT and CDR2 YNNKEL come from the germline V gene (reference sequence). Trimming took 2 bases from V and 5 from J; bases not matched to a gene: 8. The CDR3 covers 15 residues. DNA of the CDR3: TGTGCCAGCAGCCAACGGGACAGCCTGGGGACTGAAGCTTTCTTT. It yields the protein CASSQRDSLGTEAFF. Combining the CDR3 with reference TRBV3-1 and TRBJ1-1 gives the whole variable domain DTAVSQTPKYLVTQMGNDKSIKCEQNLGHDTMYWYKQDSKKFLKIMFSYNNKELIINETVPNRFSPKSPDKAHLNLHINSLELGDSAVYFCASSQRDSLGTEAFFGQGTRLTVV.

V usage is TRBV10-3 and J usage is TRBJ2-5; 7 bases map to TRBD1. The CDR3 contains 12 residues. V trimming: 11 bases; J trimming: 2 bases; junction bases outside the gene matches: 5. In germline, CDR1 is ENHRY, CDR2 SYGVKD. CDR3: CAPPTGQETQYF. CDR3 coding DNA: TGTGCCCCCCCGACAGGGCAAGAGACCCAGTACTTC.

The J gene is TRBJ2-5, the V gene TRBV6-5; 8 bases are a match to TRBD2. In germline, CDR1 is MNHEY, CDR2 SVGAGI. The CDR3 has 15 residues. The junction had 4 bases not matched to a gene; V was cut back by 0 bases and J by 4 bases. The CDR3 DNA reads TGTGCCAGCAGTTACTCAGCGGGAGACCGAGAGACCCAGTACTTC. Protein sequence: CASSYSAGDRETQYF.

There are many counts of this clonotype. The V gene is TRBV10-2, the J gene TRBJ1-5, with 7 positions matching TRBD1. V lost 6 bases to trimming and J lost 5 bases; unmatched junction nucleotides: 10. The CDR3 loop spans 15 amino acids. Germline lookup yields CDR1 WSHSY and CDR2 SAAADI. DNA for the CDR3: TGCGCCAGCAGCGCTACAGGGGCGGCGGATCAGCCCCAGCATTTT. This sequence encodes CASSATGAADQPQHF.

Details on this clonotype: One base away lies a much larger clone, so this may be a sequencing read error. V gene TRBV7-9 combines with J gene TRBJ2-5; no reliable D call. Germline assignment: CDR1 SEHNR and CDR2 FQNEAQ (reference sequence). The CDR3 loop spans 14 amino acids. This CDR3 reads CAISETTYQETQYF. CDR3 nucleotides: TGTGCCATCAGCGAGACAACGTACCAAGAGACCCAGTACTTC.

This clonotype was seen a handful of times. This chain links TRBV4-1 with TRBJ1-2; D is uncertain. CDR1 MGHRA and CDR2 YSYEKL come from the germline V gene. The CDR3 length is 16 residues. With 2 bases removed from V and 3 bases from J, the gap between germline ends came to 16 bases. The CDR3 nucleotides read TGCGCCAGCAGCCAACCGGATACGGCGGCAGACTATGGCTACACCTTC. Protein product: CASSQPDTAADYGYTF.

This clonotype was seen a few times. The gene calls are TRBV7-2 and TRBJ1-5; D is perhaps TRBD1 (6 bases). Germline V lookup: CDR1 SGHTA, CDR2 FQGNSA. The CDR3 runs 19 residues. Between the trimmed V and J ends, which lost 5 bases and 1 base, there was a span of 24 bases. The DNA for the CDR3 is TGTGCCAGCAGCCCCCCAGTCGGGGGCGCATTTTTGAGCAATCAGCCCCAGCATTTT. Its translation is CASSPPVGGAFLSNQPQHF. The full variable domain, completed using reference TRBV7-2 and TRBJ1-5, is GAGVSQSPSNKVTEKGKDVELRCDPISGHTALYWYRQSLGQGLEFLIYFQGNSAPDKSGLPSDRFSAERTGGSVSTLTIQRTQQEDSAVYLCASSPPVGGAFLSNQPQHFGDGTRLSIL.

This clonotype was observed many times. The V and J genes are TRBV7-2 and TRBJ2-5; D unresolved. This CDR3 is 13 amino acids long. The V gene's germline CDR1 is SGHTA and CDR2 FQGNSA. With 6 bases removed from V and 3 bases from J, the gap between germline ends came to 11 bases. Here the CDR3 reads CASRITSKETQYF. CDR3 coding DNA: TGTGCCAGCAGAATTACTTCAAAAGAGACCCAGTACTTC.

As for this clonotype: A much larger clone differs from this one at a single base, so this may be a read error. The rearrangement joins TRBV20-1 to TRBJ1-2, with TRBD1 identical over 7 bases. Germline-derived CDR1 and CDR2 are DFQATT and SNEGSKA (reference sequence). V shed 3 bases, J shed 8 bases, and the junction held 12 bases outside the gene matches. This CDR3 region has 14 residues. The CDR3, as DNA: TGCAGTGCTAGCCCCAGGGGGGGAATAGGCGGCTACACCTTC. This codes for CSASPRGGIGGYTF.

This clonotype has ten or more counts. The chain carries TRBV29-1 and TRBJ2-2; a weak D match, TRBD2 (6 bases). V lost 6 bases and J 4 bases, leaving 15 bases between the germline ends. This CDR3 contains 14 residues. Germline CDR1 SQVTM, CDR2 ANQGSEA. As DNA, the CDR3 is TGCAGCGTGGAACTGACTAGGTTCACCGGGGAGCTGTTTTTT. Its translation: CSVELTRFTGELFF.

This chain joins TRBV5-4 and TRBJ2-7; 8 bases map to TRBD1. CDR1 and CDR2 (germline): SGHNT, YYREEE (reference sequence). Losses at the gene ends were 8 bases for V and 0 bases for J; bases not matched to a gene: 7. CDR3 length equals 14 residues. The CDR3 spells CARQGVLPSYEQYF. Here the CDR3 DNA reads TGTGCCAGACAGGGGGTCCTCCCCTCCTACGAGCAGTACTTC.

This clonotype was recorded many times. The rearrangement links TRBV12-3 or TRBV12-4 to TRBJ2-7; unclear D gene. This CDR3 is built from 14 residues. Trimming removed 10 bases from V and 0 bases from J, with 16 bases in between. The CDR3 is CATKLQDNSYEQYF. The CDR3 DNA reads as TGTGCCACAAAACTCCAAGACAACTCCTACGAGCAGTACTTC.

This clonotype was counted many times. The J gene is TRBJ1-6, the V gene TRBV7-8; 7 bases match TRBD1. Germline CDR1 SGHVS, CDR2 FQNEAQ. V lost 4 bases and J lost 7; bases outside the gene matches: 7. The CDR3 runs 15 residues. CDR3 in amino acids: CASSSPTGSNSPLHF. In DNA, the CDR3 is TGTGCCAGCAGCTCCCCGACAGGGAGCAATTCACCCCTCCACTTT.

CDR3 nucleotide sequence: TGTGCCATCAGTTCTTCTCTTTCAGTGACTCAAGCCCAGCATTTT. Encoded protein: CAISSSLSVTQAQHF. The rearrangement links TRBV10-3 to TRBJ1-5, with no clear D. The CDR3 is 15 amino acids. Trimming took 5 bases from V and 11 from J, leaving 22 bases between them. Germline V gene data show CDR1 as ENHRY and CDR2 as SYGVKD.

The CDR3: CAISEGYQETQYF. Written as DNA, the CDR3 is TGTGCCATCAGTGAGGGGTATCAAGAGACCCAGTACTTC. This sequence joins TRBV10-3 and TRBJ2-5; the D is unclear. The V gene lost 2 bases and the J gene lost 2 bases, with 6 bases spanning the gap. Germline loops: CDR1 ENHRY, CDR2 SYGVKD. This CDR3 has 13 amino acids.